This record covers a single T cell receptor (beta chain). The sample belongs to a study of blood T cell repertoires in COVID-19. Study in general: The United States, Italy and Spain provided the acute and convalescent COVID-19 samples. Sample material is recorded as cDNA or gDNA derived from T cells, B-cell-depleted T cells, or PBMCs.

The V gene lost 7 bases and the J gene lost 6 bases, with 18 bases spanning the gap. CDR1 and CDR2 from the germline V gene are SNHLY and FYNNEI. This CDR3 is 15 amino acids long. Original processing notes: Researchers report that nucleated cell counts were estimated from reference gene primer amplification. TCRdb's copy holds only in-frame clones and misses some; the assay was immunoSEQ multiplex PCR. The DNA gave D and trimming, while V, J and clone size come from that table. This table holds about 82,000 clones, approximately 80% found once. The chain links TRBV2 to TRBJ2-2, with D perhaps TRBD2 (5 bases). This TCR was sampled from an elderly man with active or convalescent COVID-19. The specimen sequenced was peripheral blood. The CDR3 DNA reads TGTGCCAGCAAGGGAGAAAGGGTATCATCCGGGGAGCTGTTTTTT. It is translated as CASKGERVSSGELFF. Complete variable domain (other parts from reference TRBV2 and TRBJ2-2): EPEVTQTPSHQVTQMGQEVILRCVPISNHLYFYWYRQILGQKVEFLVSFYNNEISEKSEIFDDQFSVERPDGSNFTLKIRSTKLEDSAMYFCASKGERVSSGELFFGEGSRLTVL.